The 7 T cell receptor beta chains below were found in one sample sequenced in a study of shared clonotypes between healthy human individuals. Profiling relied on immunoSEQ multiplex PCR, and the TCRdb table lists in-frame clones only, not all of them. This sample has millions of clones, with roughly 95% found just once. Specimen: naive CD4+ T cells sorted from blood. The subset was: CD45RA+ positively selected. These TCRs come from a young man in good health.

This chain joins TRBV6-6 and TRBJ1-6; D ambiguous. The CDR3 totals 13 residues. V was cut by 6 bases and J by 2 bases, with 5 bases left in between. Per the germline V gene, CDR1 is MNHNY and CDR2 is SVGAGI (reference sequence). The CDR3 coding sequence is TGTGCCAGCAGCCGGGCCTATAATTCACCCCTCCACTTT. It encodes CASSRAYNSPLHF.

V usage is TRBV10-2 and J usage is TRBJ1-2, with TRBD1 as a possible D gene (6 bases). Germline-derived CDR1 and CDR2 are WSHSY and SAAADI. V dropped 0 bases and J dropped 4 bases, with 12 bases sitting between them. The CDR3 length is 15 residues. CDR3 DNA: TGCGCCAGCAGTGAGTCGGGGGGGCCCAGCTATGGCTACACCTTC. Translation gives CASSESGGPSYGYTF.

The V gene is TRBV6-5, the J gene TRBJ1-4; no clear D. Germline loops: CDR1 MNHEY, CDR2 SVGAGI. V dropped 2 bases and J dropped 7 bases, with 11 bases sitting between them. The CDR3 loop spans 14 amino acids. The CDR3 sequence: CASSYRRDGEKLFF. In nucleotides, the CDR3 is TGTGCCAGCAGTTACCGGAGGGATGGTGAAAAACTGTTTTTT.

CDR3 bases: TGTGCCAGCAGTCCCGGACAGCTAGTTTTCGGCTACACCTTC. Protein: CASSPGQLVFGYTF. This chain links TRBV28 with TRBJ1-2, with a tentative D call TRBD1 (6 bases). V lost 5 bases, J lost 8 bases, and 18 bases lay in between. The CDR3 runs to 14 residues. The germline CDR1 and CDR2 sequences are MDHEN and SYDVKM.

The chain has TRBV7-2 and TRBJ2-7, with 11 positions matching TRBD2. Germline CDR1 reads SGHTA; CDR2 reads FQGNSA. The ends lost 4 bases at V and 5 bases at J; junction bases unmatched: 10. The CDR3 extends over 16 amino acids. CDR3 DNA sequence: TGTGCCAGCAGCTCCAGAACCGGGACTAGCGGCAACGAGCAGTACTTC. This translates into CASSSRTGTSGNEQYF.

This rearrangement joins TRBV5-4 to TRBJ2-5; 11 nucleotides match TRBD1. The CDR3 is made up of 16 amino acids. V lost 4 bases, J lost 4 bases, and 9 bases stayed unmatched. Germline V gene lookup returns CDR1 SGHNT and CDR2 YYREEE (reference sequence). The CDR3 here is CASSPGTGGQRETQYF. The CDR3 DNA sequence: TGTGCCAGCAGCCCGGGGACAGGGGGGCAAAGAGAGACCCAGTACTTC.

This chain links TRBV6-5 with TRBJ1-3; D gene ambiguous. The germline V gene encodes CDR1 MNHEY and CDR2 SVGAGI. The CDR3 runs to 16 residues. Trimming left V 0 bases short and J 2 bases short, with 11 bases between. CDR3 amino acids: CASSYSAHAPGNTIYF. CDR3 sequence (DNA): TGTGCCAGCAGTTACTCGGCACACGCGCCTGGAAACACCATATATTTT.